A single sample gave rise to the 8 T cell receptor beta chains below, sequenced in a study of blood T cells in healthy people across ages. The use of a sample-barcoded 5' primer and a J-beta primer mix characterized a second PCR of roughly 7 to 11 cycles. MiXCR was run by TCRdb on the 5' RACE reads, yielding one entry per CDR3 protein. Of about 1.5 million distinct CDR3 sequences listed, less than 45% are singletons. Material: blood. These receptors originate from a woman younger than 35 in good health.

V gene TRBV6-2 or TRBV6-3 combines with J gene TRBJ1-1; D is uncertain. Germline CDR1 MNHEY, CDR2 SVGEGT. V lost 5 bases to trimming and J lost 5 bases, with 15 bases between them. This CDR3 is 14 amino acids long. The CDR3 sequence is CASSPLLLGTEAFF. The CDR3 DNA is TGTGCCAGCAGTCCCCTTCTACTGGGTACTGAAGCTTTCTTT.

The V and J genes are TRBV4-1 and TRBJ2-3; D is tentatively TRBD1 or TRBD2 (6 bases each). Germline assignment: CDR1 MGHRA and CDR2 YSYEKL. V lost 0 bases to trimming and J lost 3 bases, with 10 bases between them. The CDR3 extends over 15 amino acids. CDR3 in DNA: TGCGCCAGCAGCCAAGACGGGGGCGGAACAGATACGCAGTATTTT. This codes for CASSQDGGGTDTQYF.

The chain carries TRBV20-1 and TRBJ2-7; 11 positions agree with TRBD2. The CDR3 loop spans 16 amino acids. Trimming cost V 3 bases and J 1 base; bases outside gene matches: 8. CDR1 DFQATT and CDR2 SNEGSKA come from the germline V gene (reference sequence). The CDR3 nucleotides are TGCAGTGCTAGCCGCGCGACTAGCGGGAAGTCCTACGAGCAGTACTTC. Translation gives CSASRATSGKSYEQYF.

This chain uses TRBV20-1 with TRBJ2-5; 7 positions agree with TRBD1. After removal of 2 bases from V and 7 bases from J, the junction contained 7 bases not matched to a gene. The CDR3 runs to 13 residues. Germline loops: CDR1 DFQATT, CDR2 SNEGSKA (reference sequence). In DNA, the CDR3 is TGCAGTGCTAGACGGACAGGCTTTAGGACCCAGTACTTC. Its protein is CSARRTGFRTQYF.

V and J are TRBV7-9 and TRBJ2-1; D possibly corresponds to TRBD2 (5 bases). Germline V CDR1 and CDR2: SEHNR, FQNEAQ (reference sequence). The CDR3 runs to 14 residues. Deletions cut 3 bases from V and 8 bases from J, with 14 bases between. The CDR3, as DNA: TGTGCCAGCAGCTTGAGGGCAGACTATTATGAGCAGTTCTTC. Its protein is CASSLRADYYEQFF.

The chain combines TRBV4-1 with TRBJ1-5; 7 positions agree with TRBD1. The V gene's germline CDR1 is MGHRA and CDR2 YSYEKL. The CDR3 runs to 15 residues. Germline trimming cut 0 bases from V and 3 bases from J; bases unmatched to any gene: 2. In DNA, the CDR3 is TGCGCCAGCAGCCAAGAGGGACAGATCAATCAGCCCCAGCATTTT. This sequence encodes CASSQEGQINQPQHF.

This clonotype occurred a few times. A much larger clone lies a single base off, so this may be a read error. This rearrangement joins TRBV4-1 to TRBJ2-1, with 9 bases fitting TRBD2. CDR1 MGHRA and CDR2 YSYEKL come from the germline V gene. CDR3 length: 15 residues. V shed 2 bases and J 8 bases; nucleotides not matched to a gene: 7. The CDR3 sequence: CASSQYSGGTYEQFF. CDR3 coding DNA: TGCGCCAGCAGCCAATACAGCGGGGGGACCTATGAGCAGTTCTTC.

CDR3: CASSQRTRRASTDTQYF. The CDR3 DNA sequence: TGTGCCAGCAGCCAACGAACCCGGCGGGCTAGCACAGATACGCAGTATTTT. The chain links TRBV3-1 to TRBJ2-3; possible D gene TRBD2, 5 bases. The CDR3 contains 17 residues. Germline-derived CDR1 and CDR2 are LGHDT and YNNKEL (reference sequence). V shed 2 bases and J shed 0 bases, with 15 bases lying between them.